A selection of T cell receptor beta chains follows, all from one sample in a study of T cells in Graves' hyperthyroidism and ophthalmopathy. In TCRdb, the multiplex PCR reads were re-called with MiXCR into one record per CDR3 protein. The data show hundreds of thousands of distinct CDR3 sequences, with about 14% seen just once and under 15% held by the top ten. Sample: blood. The receptors here all came from a woman in her forties or fifties with Graves' ophthalmopathy. CDR3s include the opening cysteine and the closing phenylalanine or tryptophan. A D gene is named only where the DNA matches it firmly. The size entry is marked missing in some rows and otherwise reads once, few, many or a size class.

>TRBD1|many|TRBJ2-3|TRBV5-1|13
TGCGCCAGCATGTCGACAGGGGCAGATACGCAGTATTTT
CASMSTGADTQYF
>.|few|TRBJ2-1|TRBV9|20
TGTGCCAGCAGCCCGCGACCCAGGAGCGCCAAGGAGTCTGCCTACAATGAGCAGTTCTTC
CASSPRPRSAKESAYNEQFF
>TRBD1|.|TRBJ2-2|TRBV12-5|14
TGTGCTAGTGGTATTACAGGGGGCACCGGGGAGCTGTTTTTT
CASGITGGTGELFF
>.|.|TRBJ1-4|TRBV5-4|16
TGTGCCAGCAGCCAACACCGCGGGCAGGCCCATCAAAAACTGTTTTTT
CASSQHRGQAHQKLFF
>TRBD1|many|TRBJ1-5|TRBV6-1|14
TGTGCCAGCAGGACCGGACAGGGGAATCAGCCCCAGCATTTT
CASRTGQGNQPQHF
>TRBD1|many|TRBJ1-4|TRBV28|15
TGTGCCAGCAGTATTAACAGGGGCCAGGGTGAAAAACTGTTTTTT
CASSINRGQGEKLFF
>TRBD1|many|TRBJ2-7|TRBV28|15
TGTGCCAGCAGTTCCCTGACAGGGCTATCTTACGAGCAGTACTTC
CASSSLTGLSYEQYF
>.|many|TRBJ1-2|TRBV7-3|13
TGTGCCAGCAGCGTGGGACTTGGCTATGGCTACACCTTC
CASSVGLGYGYTF
>.|many|TRBJ2-1|TRBV7-9|15
TGTGCCAGCAGCTCAGGGTCGAACTCCTACAATGAGCAGTTCTTC
CASSSGSNSYNEQFF
>TRBD1|many|TRBJ2-7|TRBV20-1|13
TGCAGTGCTAGATTGGACAGGCCGCGGGAGCAGTACTTC
CSARLDRPREQYF
>TRBD1|many|TRBJ1-4|TRBV27|15
TGTGCCAGCAGTTCGACAGGGGGACTAATTGAAAAACTGTTTTTT
CASSSTGGLIEKLFF
>TRBD1|.|TRBJ1-6|TRBV7-9|15
TGTGCCAGCAGCTCAACAGGGGATGGGTATTCACCCCTCCACTTT
CASSSTGDGYSPLHF
>.|few|TRBJ2-7|TRBV15|15
TGTGCCACCAGCTCAACCCCCCCGGGAGCAGTCCCGCAGTACTTC
CATSSTPPGAVPQYF
>.|many|TRBJ1-5|TRBV20-1|15
TGCAGTGCTACGGTGGGGGGGGGTAGCAATCAGCCCCAGCATTTT
CSATVGGGSNQPQHF
>.|few|TRBJ2-5|TRBV7-9|15
TGTGCCAGCAGCTTTCTTTCCGCGCTCGGCGAGACCCAGTACTTC
CASSFLSALGETQYF
>.|many|TRBJ2-1|TRBV7-2|18
TGTGCCAGCAGCTTAGAAACCCGACTAGCAGGGGGCTACAATGAGCAGTTCTTC
CASSLETRLAGGYNEQFF
>TRBD1|many|TRBJ1-2|TRBV29-1|15
TGCAGCGTTCATAGATCGATCGGGACAGGGTTTGGCTACACCTTC
CSVHRSIGTGFGYTF
>.|many|TRBJ2-6|TRBV12-3/TRBV12-4|15
TGTGCCAGCAGCCTTGCAGGGAATGGGGCCAACGTCCTGACTTTC
CASSLAGNGANVLTF
>.|.|TRBJ2-3|TRBV6-6|15
TGTGCCAGCAGTTACTGGACTGGGAAAGGAGCTACGCAGTATTTT
CASSYWTGKGATQYF
>.|.|TRBJ1-1|TRBV6-2/TRBV6-3|16
TGTGCCAGCAGCTTTCACCCTAATGACTGGAACACTGAAGCTTTCTTT
CASSFHPNDWNTEAFF
>TRBD1|.|TRBJ2-5|TRBV7-3|12
TGTGCCAGCAGCTTTCCCCCGGGACAGCCTTACTTC
CASSFPPGQPYF
>.|few|TRBJ2-1|TRBV7-9|13
TGTGCCAGCAGCCTCTCCGGCCTTGATGAGCAGTTCTTC
CASSLSGLDEQFF
>.|.|TRBJ2-1|TRBV28|14
TGTGCCAGCAGTCCTTTCCTGGGGTACAATGAGCAGTTCTTC
CASSPFLGYNEQFF
>TRBD2|.|TRBJ2-5|TRBV7-2|15
TGTGCCAGCAGCTCCCAAGCGGGGCGGTGGGAGACCCAGTACTTC
CASSSQAGRWETQYF
>.|.|TRBJ2-3|TRBV6-4|16
TGTGCCAGCAGTGATGGAGGATACCCTAGCACAGATACGCAGTATTTT
CASSDGGYPSTDTQYF
>.|.|TRBJ2-1|TRBV28|16
TGTGCCAGCAGTTCCCTGTCAGGGGGGGCCTACAATGAGCAGTTCTTC
CASSSLSGGAYNEQFF
>TRBD2|.|TRBJ2-7|TRBV5-1|14
TGCGCCAGCGCCCCGGGGGGGGACACCTACGAGCAGTACTTC
CASAPGGDTYEQYF
>.|many|TRBJ1-1|TRBV7-8|15
TGTGCCAGCAGCTTAGGGATTGGGGGGGACACTGAAGCTTTCTTT
CASSLGIGGDTEAFF
>.|few|TRBJ2-2|TRBV30|17
TGTGCCTGGAGTGTGGGACTCACAACAGAAGTCACCGGGGAGCTGTTTTTT
CAWSVGLTTEVTGELFF
>.|few|TRBJ1-1|TRBV7-3|13
TGTGCCAGCAGCCAGGGGCTATTCACTGAAGCTTTCTTT
CASSQGLFTEAFF
>TRBD2|many|TRBJ2-2|TRBV11-1|16
TGTGCCAGCAGCCCCTTGGTAGCGGGACTCACCGGGGAGCTGTTTTTT
CASSPLVAGLTGELFF
>TRBD2|many|TRBJ2-3|TRBV29-1|13
TGCAGCAGCTTAGCGGGAGGAGGAGATACGCAGTATTTT
CSSLAGGGDTQYF
>.|.|TRBJ2-1|TRBV19|15
TGTGCCAGTAGTATGAAGGGACATAGATACAATGAGCAGTTCTTC
CASSMKGHRYNEQFF
>TRBD2|many|TRBJ2-7|TRBV27|14
TGTGCCAGCAGTTTGGGACTAGATGTCTACGAGCAGTACTTC
CASSLGLDVYEQYF
>.|many|TRBJ1-5|TRBV5-1|14
TGCGCCAGCAGCTCGACAGCCGCCAATCAGCCCCAGCATTTT
CASSSTAANQPQHF
>.|many|TRBJ1-4|TRBV6-2/TRBV6-3|18
TGTGCCAGCAGTTACTCGATACGGAGGAATGCAACTAATGAAAAACTGTTTTTT
CASSYSIRRNATNEKLFF
>TRBD1|.|TRBJ1-1|TRBV19|14
TGTGCCACTACAAGACAGGGGGAAAACACTGAAGCTTTCTTT
CATTRQGENTEAFF
>.|few|TRBJ1-1|TRBV19|13
TGTGCCAGTAGTATTGGAGGGAACACTGAAGCTTTCTTT
CASSIGGNTEAFF
>TRBD2|.|TRBJ2-3|TRBV20-1|17
TGCAGTGCTAGATCCACCGGTTCGGGACTAGCGTCAGATACGCAGTATTTT
CSARSTGSGLASDTQYF
>.|many|TRBJ1-5|TRBV20-1|15
TGCAGTGCTAGAGATTGGAGCGGTAGCAATCAGCCCCAGCATTTT
CSARDWSGSNQPQHF
>TRBD2|many|TRBJ2-7|TRBV11-1|17
TGTGCCAGCAAACCTCTAGCGGGCTCCTCCAGCTCCTACGAGCAGTACTTC
CASKPLAGSSSSYEQYF
>.|few|TRBJ2-5|TRBV5-1|13
TGCGCCAGCAGCGAAGCGACCCAAGAGACCCAGTACTTC
CASSEATQETQYF
>.|many|TRBJ2-1|TRBV28|13
TGTGCCAGCAGTAGACTGCTCTACAATGAGCAGTTCTTC
CASSRLLYNEQFF